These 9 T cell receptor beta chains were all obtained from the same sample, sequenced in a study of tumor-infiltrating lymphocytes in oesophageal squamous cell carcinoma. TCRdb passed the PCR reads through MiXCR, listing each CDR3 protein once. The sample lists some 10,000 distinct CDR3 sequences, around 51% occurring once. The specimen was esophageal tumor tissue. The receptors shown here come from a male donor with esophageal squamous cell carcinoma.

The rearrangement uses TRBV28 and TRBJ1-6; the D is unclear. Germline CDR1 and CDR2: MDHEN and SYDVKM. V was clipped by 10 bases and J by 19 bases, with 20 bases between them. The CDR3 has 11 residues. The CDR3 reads CANSERYEQHF. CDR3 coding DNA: TGTGCCAACAGCGAACGGTACGAGCAGCACTTT.

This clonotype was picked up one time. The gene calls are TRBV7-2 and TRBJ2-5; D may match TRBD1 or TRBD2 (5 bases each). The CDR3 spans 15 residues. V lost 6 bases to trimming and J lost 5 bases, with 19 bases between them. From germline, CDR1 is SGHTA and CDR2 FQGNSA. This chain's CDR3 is CASRPRRGAKETQYF. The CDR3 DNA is TGTGCCAGCAGACCACGGCGAGGGGCGAAGGAGACCCAGTACTTC.

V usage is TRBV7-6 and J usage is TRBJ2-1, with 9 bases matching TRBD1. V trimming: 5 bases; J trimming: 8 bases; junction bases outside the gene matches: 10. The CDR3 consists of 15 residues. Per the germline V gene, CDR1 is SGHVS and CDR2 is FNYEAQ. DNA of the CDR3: TGTGCCAGCAGCCATCCGGGACAGGGATTGCATGAGCAGTTCTTC. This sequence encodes CASSHPGQGLHEQFF.

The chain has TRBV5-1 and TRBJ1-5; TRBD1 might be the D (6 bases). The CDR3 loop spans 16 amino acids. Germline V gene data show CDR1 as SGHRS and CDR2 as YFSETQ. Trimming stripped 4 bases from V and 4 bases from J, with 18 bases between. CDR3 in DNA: TGCGCCAGCAGCCCGGGCCTCAACAGGGTAAATCAGCCCCAGCATTTT. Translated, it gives CASSPGLNRVNQPQHF.

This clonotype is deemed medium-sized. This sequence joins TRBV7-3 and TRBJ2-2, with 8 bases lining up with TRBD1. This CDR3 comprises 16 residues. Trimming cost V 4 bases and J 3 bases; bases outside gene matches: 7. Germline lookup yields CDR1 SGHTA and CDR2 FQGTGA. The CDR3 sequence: CASSSSGTGYTGELFF. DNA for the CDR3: TGTGCCAGCAGCTCCTCCGGGACAGGCTACACCGGGGAGCTGTTTTTT.

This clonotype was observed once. The CDR3 nucleotides are TGTGCCAGCAGTGAGGTCCGGAAGAGGGGCGAGCAGTACTTC. It encodes CASSEVRKRGEQYF. The V and J genes are TRBV6-2 or TRBV6-3 and TRBJ2-1; tentatively, D is TRBD1 or TRBD2 (5 bases each). TRBJ2-7 explains the end of the DNA better; the J call may be wrong. This CDR3 contains 14 residues. Germline V gene data show CDR1 as MNHEY and CDR2 as SVGEGT.

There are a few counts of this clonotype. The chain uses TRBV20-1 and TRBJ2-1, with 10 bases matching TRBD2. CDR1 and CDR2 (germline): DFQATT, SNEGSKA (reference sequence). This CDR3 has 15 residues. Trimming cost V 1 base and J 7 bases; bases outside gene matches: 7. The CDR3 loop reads CSARVGLAGVNEQFF. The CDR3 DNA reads TGCAGTGCTAGAGTTGGGCTAGCGGGAGTTAATGAGCAGTTCTTC.

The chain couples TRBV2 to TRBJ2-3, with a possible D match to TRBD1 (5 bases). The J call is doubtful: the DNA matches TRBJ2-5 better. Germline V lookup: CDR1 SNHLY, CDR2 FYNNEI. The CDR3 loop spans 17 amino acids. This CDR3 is CASSRESVGRLLETQYF. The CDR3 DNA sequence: TGTGCCAGCAGCAGGGAAAGCGTAGGACGGTTGTTGGAGACCCAGTACTTC.

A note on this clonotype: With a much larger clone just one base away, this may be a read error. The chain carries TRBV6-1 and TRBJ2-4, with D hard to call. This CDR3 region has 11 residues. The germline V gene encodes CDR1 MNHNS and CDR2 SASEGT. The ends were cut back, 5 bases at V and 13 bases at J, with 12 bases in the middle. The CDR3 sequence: CASSLGNEQYF. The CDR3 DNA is TGTGCCAGCAGTCTCGGCAATGAGCAGTACTTC.